Following are 27 T cell receptor beta chains from one sample sequenced in a study of blood T cell repertoires in COVID-19. Sequenced by immunoSEQ multiplex PCR; TCRdb stores in-frame clones only, minus some. The sample includes nearly 300,000 clones, more than 70% of them seen just once. Input material: peripheral blood. These receptors were obtained from a young woman who had recovered from COVID-19.

The chain employs TRBV30 and TRBJ2-3; 7 bases fit TRBD1. CDR1 GTSNPN and CDR2 SVGIG come from the germline V gene (reference sequence). J gave up 2 bases and V 4 bases, and 9 bases lay outside the gene matches. The CDR3 is 15 residues long. The CDR3 coding sequence is TGTGCCTGGACCCGTCGGGACAGAGACACAGATACGCAGTATTTT. Encoded protein: CAWTRRDRDTDTQYF.

In its sample, this clone was seen once. The chain joins TRBV28 to TRBJ1-2; the D gene is possibly TRBD1 (6 bases). This CDR3 is built from 12 residues. Looked up from germline, CDR1 is MDHEN and CDR2 is SYDVKM. The CDR3: CNSGRGGYGYTF. CDR3 bases: TGTAACTCAGGCAGGGGCGGGTATGGCTACACCTTC.

The chain recombines TRBV6-2 or TRBV6-3 with TRBJ2-1, with 9 bases lining up with TRBD2. Germline V gene lookup returns CDR1 MNHEY and CDR2 SVGEGT. V lost 2 bases to trimming and J lost 4 bases; unmatched junction nucleotides: 3. This CDR3 is 15 amino acids long. The CDR3 DNA follows: TGTGCCAGCAGTTACCAAGCGGGGGGTTACAATGAGCAGTTCTTC. It translates to CASSYQAGGYNEQFF.

This clone showed up just a few times. The chain recombines TRBV2 with TRBJ1-3; no definite D call. The V end was cut by 5 bases, the J end by 3 bases, with 20 bases between. CDR1 and CDR2 from the germline V gene are SNHLY and FYNNEI. This CDR3 has 17 amino acids. The CDR3 sequence: CASSMIFWPVDGNTIYF. CDR3 DNA sequence: TGTGCCAGCAGTATGATTTTCTGGCCCGTCGATGGAAACACCATATATTTT.

The chain has TRBV7-9 and TRBJ2-1, with 10 bases matching TRBD1. Trimming took 6 bases from V and 4 from J; bases not matched to a gene: 9. This CDR3 has 16 amino acids. CDR1 SEHNR and CDR2 FQNEAQ come from the germline V gene (reference sequence). In DNA form, the CDR3 reads TGTGCCAGCAGTTTATCGGGGACAGGGGTGTACAATGAGCAGTTCTTC. Translation gives CASSLSGTGVYNEQFF.

J is TRBJ2-5 and V is TRBV4-2, with a tentative D call TRBD2 (7 bases). From germline, CDR1 is LGHNA and CDR2 YNFKEQ. The V end lost 5 bases, the J end lost 4 bases, and 11 bases lay between the germline ends. This CDR3 region has 13 residues. The CDR3 is CASSSGEGETQYF. CDR3 DNA sequence: TGTGCCAGCAGCTCAGGGGAGGGAGAGACCCAGTACTTC.

The chain couples TRBV7-8 to TRBJ1-3; D is ambiguous. The V gene's germline CDR1 is SGHVS and CDR2 FQNEAQ. V was shortened by 2 bases and J by 4 bases, with 9 bases between the two germline ends. The length of the CDR3 is 14 residues. The CDR3 region is CASSLSQRGNTIYF. CDR3 bases: TGTGCCAGCAGCTTAAGCCAGAGGGGAAACACCATATATTTT.

The V and J genes are TRBV6-5 and TRBJ1-5; TRBD1 matches at 9 bases. Per germline, CDR1 MNHEY and CDR2 SVGAGI. V lost 8 bases to trimming and J lost 1 base; unmatched junction nucleotides: 0. This CDR3 is built from 13 residues. For the CDR3, the DNA is TGTGCCAGCGGGACAGGGAGCAATCAGCCCCAGCATTTT. Translated, it gives CASGTGSNQPQHF.

This clone was seen only once. The chain couples TRBV6-2 or TRBV6-3 to TRBJ1-1, with a weak D call TRBD1 (5 bases). The CDR3 spans 14 residues. The ends were cut back, 5 bases at V and 5 bases at J, with 15 bases in the middle. The germline V gene has CDR1 MNHEY and CDR2 SVGEGT. The CDR3 loop is CASSQGVVWTEAFF. The CDR3 DNA is TGTGCCAGCAGTCAAGGGGTAGTTTGGACTGAAGCTTTCTTT.

This rearrangement joins TRBV25-1 to TRBJ2-7; 8 bases line up with TRBD2. CDR1 is MGHDK, CDR2 SYGVNS, per germline. The J segment lost 4 bases and the V segment lost 2 bases, leaving 7 bases of the junction unmatched. CDR3 length equals 15 residues. The CDR3 spells CASSEQSGGKYEQYF. The CDR3 coding sequence is TGTGCCAGCAGTGAACAAAGCGGGGGAAAATACGAGCAGTACTTC.

The chain uses TRBV27 and TRBJ2-7, with D perhaps TRBD2 (6 bases). This CDR3 comprises 15 residues. Trimming removed 4 bases at V and 3 bases at J, with 16 bases between. Germline V CDR1 and CDR2: MNHEY, SMNVEV (reference sequence). The CDR3 sequence: CASSYLGGRGYEQYF. The CDR3 DNA follows: TGTGCCAGCAGTTACCTCGGGGGAAGAGGCTACGAGCAGTACTTC.

The chain has TRBV7-3 and TRBJ2-3, with 12 bases that match TRBD2. CDR1 and CDR2 (germline): SGHTA, FQGTGA. The junction had 12 bases not matched to a gene; V was cut back by 5 bases and J by 0 bases. The CDR3 sequence is 19 residues long. CDR3: CASSPGLAGPSTSTDTQYF. The DNA of the CDR3 is TGTGCCAGCAGCCCCGGACTAGCGGGGCCGTCTACTAGCACAGATACGCAGTATTTT.

The CDR3, as DNA: TGTGCCAGCAGTTATGGAGTAGCGATAAGGGAAAACACCATATATTTT. Translating it yields CASSYGVAIRENTIYF. V is TRBV6-6 and J is TRBJ1-3; D uncertain. Germline assignment: CDR1 MNHNY and CDR2 SVGAGI (reference sequence). V lost 3 bases, J lost 6 bases, and 18 bases lay in between. CDR3 length: 16 amino acids.

The chain links TRBV12-5 to TRBJ1-5; D unclear. This CDR3 has 12 amino acids. Trimming removed 4 bases from V and 11 bases from J, with 12 bases in between. Germline V lookup: CDR1 LGHNT, CDR2 FRNRAP. CDR3 DNA: TGTGCTAGTGGTTCGAACCAGGATACCCAGCATTTT. It translates to CASGSNQDTQHF.

The rearrangement links TRBV15 to TRBJ2-7, with 10 bases fitting TRBD2. V shed 1 base, J shed 9 bases, and the junction held 9 bases outside the gene matches. This CDR3 has 15 amino acids. Germline CDR1 reads LNHNV; CDR2 reads YYDKDF (reference sequence). The CDR3 DNA sequence: TGTGCCACCAGCAGAGTAGGTAGCGGGGGGTCCGCGCAGTACTTC. It yields the protein CATSRVGSGGSAQYF.

The chain has TRBV15 and TRBJ1-1, with 8 bases that match TRBD1. CDR3 length: 16 residues. CDR1 is LNHNV and CDR2 is YYDKDF in the germline V gene (reference sequence). J lost 3 bases, V lost 0 bases, and 6 bases had no gene match. Here the CDR3 reads CATSRDSTGDYTEAFF. CDR3 nucleotide sequence: TGTGCCACCAGCAGAGATTCGACAGGGGACTACACTGAAGCTTTCTTT.

The chain joins TRBV9 to TRBJ1-1; D is uncertain. Trimming cost V 1 base and J 6 bases, with 10 bases left between them. CDR1 and CDR2 from the germline V gene are SGDLS and YYNGEE. This CDR3 is 13 amino acids long. The CDR3 nucleotides read TGTGCCAGCAGCGTACTAAGGGAGGCTGAAGCTTTCTTT. Its translation: CASSVLREAEAFF.

This sequence joins TRBV12-5 and TRBJ2-1; 9 bases are a match to TRBD2. CDR1 is LGHNT, CDR2 FRNRAP, per germline. This CDR3 has 16 amino acids. V was clipped by 0 bases and J by 9 bases; unmatched bases: 9. The CDR3 nucleotides are TGTGCTAGTGGTTTGGTCGCTAGCGGGGAGGGCAGTGAGCAGTTCTTC. Translated, it gives CASGLVASGEGSEQFF. Together with reference TRBV12-5 and TRBJ2-1, the CDR3 gives the full variable domain: DARVTQTPRHKVTEMGQEVTMRCQPILGHNTVFWYRQTMMQGLELLAYFRNRAPLDDSGMPKDRFSAEMPDATLATLKIQPSEPRDSAVYFCASGLVASGEGSEQFFGPGTRLTVL.

The chain links TRBV2 to TRBJ1-1, with 9 nucleotides matching TRBD1. The ends lost 5 bases at V and 4 bases at J; junction bases unmatched: 8. The CDR3 is 15 amino acids. CDR1 is SNHLY and CDR2 is FYNNEI in the germline V gene. The CDR3 nucleotides are TGTGCCAGCAGTACACAGGGGGCGAGCGCCACTGAAGCTTTCTTT. Residues: CASSTQGASATEAFF.

The rearrangement links TRBV7-8 to TRBJ2-2, with D tentatively TRBD2 (5 bases). The germline gives CDR1 SGHVS, CDR2 FQNEAQ. V was pared by 6 bases and J by 5 bases, with 19 bases between. This CDR3 region has 16 residues. The CDR3 DNA reads as TGTGCCAGCAGGGGTAGTTTCGGCAGAGGGACCGGGGAGCTGTTTTTT. Translation gives CASRGSFGRGTGELFF.

The CDR3 spells CAISEPGGGRETQYF. The CDR3 DNA reads as TGTGCCATCAGCGAGCCGGGAGGGGGAAGGGAGACCCAGTACTTC. V and J are TRBV10-3 and TRBJ2-5, with 8 positions matching TRBD2. J gave up 5 bases and V 6 bases, and 11 bases lay outside the gene matches. The CDR3 is 15 residues long. Germline V gene lookup returns CDR1 ENHRY and CDR2 SYGVKD.

This clone was seen a single time. The chain uses TRBV2 and TRBJ1-1; tentatively, D is TRBD1 (5 bases). V dropped 9 bases and J dropped 0 bases, with 8 bases sitting between them. Per the germline V gene, CDR1 is SNHLY and CDR2 is FYNNEI. The CDR3 totals 12 residues. The CDR3 nucleotides are TGTGCCAGGGGACTTATGAACACTGAAGCTTTCTTT. This translates into CARGLMNTEAFF. Looking up the rest from reference TRBV2 and TRBJ1-1 gives the full variable domain: EPEVTQTPSHQVTQMGQEVILRCVPISNHLYFYWYRQILGQKVEFLVSFYNNEISEKSEIFDDQFSVERPDGSNFTLKIRSTKLEDSAMYFCARGLMNTEAFFGQGTRLTVV.

This clone was counted a few times. The V and J genes are TRBV29-1 and TRBJ1-1; the D gene is possibly TRBD1 (5 bases). Germline V gene data show CDR1 as SQVTM and CDR2 as ANQGSEA. V gave up 6 bases and J gave up 3 bases, with 14 bases separating them. The CDR3 loop spans 13 amino acids. Written as DNA, the CDR3 is TGCAGCGTCGGGTACGGGGGGGACACTGAAGCTTTCTTT. It yields the protein CSVGYGGDTEAFF.

The CDR3 DNA reads as TGTGCCAGCAGCCAAGAGAGGGAGAGCTCCTACAATGAGCAGTTCTTC. Protein sequence: CASSQERESSYNEQFF. V and J are TRBV14 and TRBJ2-1; the D gene is possibly TRBD2 (5 bases). The CDR3 runs 16 residues. Germline CDR1 is SGHDN and CDR2 is FVKESK. Trimming took off 0 bases at V and 0 bases at J, with 9 bases between the two ends.

The CDR3 loop reads CASSQEGQGSTGELFF. CDR3 bases: TGCGCCAGCAGCCAAGAGGGACAGGGTAGCACCGGGGAGCTGTTTTTT. The V gene is TRBV4-1, the J gene TRBJ2-2; 9 positions match TRBD1. The CDR3 sequence is 16 residues long. Germline CDR1 reads MGHRA; CDR2 reads YSYEKL. V shed 0 bases, J shed 4 bases, and the junction held 3 bases outside the gene matches.

This chain uses TRBV4-1 with TRBJ2-5, with TRBD1 matching over 9 bases. CDR1 is MGHRA and CDR2 is YSYEKL in the germline V gene. The CDR3 runs to 15 residues. The junction had 5 bases not matched to a gene; V was cut back by 1 base and J by 5 bases. The chain's CDR3 is CASSQATGGAETQYF. CDR3 bases: TGCGCCAGCAGCCAAGCCACAGGGGGCGCCGAGACCCAGTACTTC.

V and J are TRBV19 and TRBJ2-5; D call uncertain. The V gene's germline CDR1 is LNHDA and CDR2 SQIVND (reference sequence). The CDR3 length is 13 residues. Trimming took 3 bases from V and 1 from J, leaving 6 bases between them. The CDR3 DNA reads as TGTGCCAGTAGTATGTATCTCCAAGAGACCCAGTACTTC. Translating it yields CASSMYLQETQYF. Complete variable domain (other parts from reference TRBV19 and TRBJ2-5): DGGITQSPKYLFRKEGQNVTLSCEQNLNHDAMYWYRQDPGQGLRLIYYSQIVNDFQKGDIAEGYSVSREKKESFPLTVTSAQKNPTAFYLCASSMYLQETQYFGPGTRLLVL.